These 5 T cell receptor beta chains were sequenced from one sample in a study of blood T cell repertoires in COVID-19. Data came from immunoSEQ multiplex PCR; TCRdb stores just in-frame clones and leaves some out. The sample lists about 180,000 clones; approximately 85% were seen once. Sequenced material: PBMCs or T cells enriched from blood (not recorded which). The receptors come from a man aged 35-49 years who had recovered from COVID-19.

This chain connects TRBV27 to TRBJ2-1, with 9 positions matching TRBD1. In germline, CDR1 is MNHEY, CDR2 SMNVEV (reference sequence). J gave up 2 bases and V 4 bases, and 3 bases lay outside the gene matches. The CDR3 is made up of 15 amino acids. CDR3 bases: TGTGCCAGCAGTTCCGGGACAGGGACCTACAATGAGCAGTTCTTC. Translated, it gives CASSSGTGTYNEQFF.

V is TRBV4-1 and J is TRBJ1-1; D unclear. The germline CDR1 and CDR2 sequences are MGHRA and YSYEKL. The ends were cut back, 8 bases at V and 4 bases at J, with 5 bases in the middle. The CDR3 spans 10 residues. In DNA form, the CDR3 reads TGCGCCAGCCGGGGCACTGAAGCTTTCTTT. Encoded protein: CASRGTEAFF.

The CDR3 nucleotides are TGTGCCAGCAGTTCCCCCAGGGGGCTTTTGGAGACCCAGTACTTC. Residues: CASSSPRGLLETQYF. The rearrangement uses TRBV28 and TRBJ2-5, with 8 bases lining up with TRBD1. This CDR3 has 15 residues. V was pared by 4 bases and J by 5 bases, with 9 bases of the junction left unmatched. The V gene's germline CDR1 is MDHEN and CDR2 SYDVKM. The full variable domain, in which reference TRBV28 and TRBJ2-5 provide the parts outside the CDR3, is DVKVTQSSRYLVKRTGEKVFLECVQDMDHENMFWYRQDPGLGLRLIYFSYDVKMKEKGDIPEGYSVSREKKERFSLILESASTNQTSMYLCASSSPRGLLETQYFGPGTRLLVL.

The rearrangement links TRBV30 to TRBJ1-6; TRBD1 might be the D (5 bases). The CDR3 has 14 residues. The germline V gene has CDR1 GTSNPN and CDR2 SVGIG (reference sequence). The V end lost 3 bases, the J end lost 5 bases, and 11 bases lay between the germline ends. The CDR3 reads CAWSEGTDNSPLHF. Written as DNA, the CDR3 is TGTGCCTGGAGCGAAGGGACTGATAATTCACCCCTCCACTTT.

The chain is built from TRBV13 and TRBJ2-2; 10 bases are shared with TRBD1. The CDR3 is 15 residues long. Trimming at V came to 5 bases and at J to 7 bases, leaving 7 bases not matched to a gene. Germline CDR1 and CDR2: PRHDT and FYEKMQ (reference sequence). CDR3 sequence (DNA): TGTGCCAGCAGCGCTGACAGGGGGCTTGACGGGGAGCTGTTTTTT. Residues: CASSADRGLDGELFF.